This section outlines one T cell receptor beta chain sequence together with its context. Survey-level TCR beta sequencing used the immunoSEQ assay. Assay: immunoSEQ multiplex PCR; the TCRdb copy retains only in-frame clones and omits some. This table holds 60,000 to 75,000 clones, just under 95% found once. Germline V gives CDR1 SGHRS, CDR2 YFSETQ. V was clipped by 0 bases and J by 1 base, with 14 bases between them. The CDR3 has 16 amino acids. The specimen was PBMCs. This clonotype was sampled from a man aged 40-49 years with rheumatoid arthritis. The chain couples TRBV5-1 to TRBJ2-7, with TRBD2 as a possible D gene (5 bases). CDR3 DNA: TGCGCCAGCAGCTTGGCGATCGGCGGCGGGTCCTACGAGCAGTACTTC. The encoded protein is CASSLAIGGGSYEQYF. The complete variable domain, with remaining parts taken from reference TRBV5-1 and TRBJ2-7, reads KAGVTQTPRYLIKTRGQQVTLSCSPISGHRSVSWYQQTPGQGLQFLFEYFSETQRNKGNFPGRFSGRQFSNSRSEMNVSTLELGDSALYLCASSLAIGGGSYEQYFGPGTRLTVT.